This T cell receptor (beta chain) emerged from a study of shared clonotypes between healthy human individuals. Study-wide background: Per-donor plates numbered three CD4 naive, three CD4 memory, two CD8 naive and one CD8 memory.

V was clipped by 3 bases and J by 13 bases, with 20 bases between them. Per germline, CDR1 SGHKS and CDR2 YYEKEE (reference sequence). The CDR3 runs 15 residues. Study conclusions and caveats: The naive CD4 repertoires of a few donors were compared, and approximately 5% of clonotypes were shared.

This clone was seen only once. What it binds is not known. Repertoires were generated with immunoSEQ multiplex PCR, while TCRdb's copy carries only in-frame clones and drops some. The profile shows over a million clones, 60% to 80% of them singletons. This chain links TRBV5-5 with TRBJ1-6, with no clear D. The specimen sequenced was memory CD4+ T cells sorted from blood. Subset defined: CD45RA-negative fraction. This TCR was sampled from a man between 18 and 35 years old in good health. Here the CDR3 DNA reads TGTGCCAGCAGCTATGCGGGCCTCCCGGGGAGGCCCCTCCACTTT. Its protein product is CASSYAGLPGRPLHF. Full variable domain (remainder filled in from reference TRBV5-5 and TRBJ1-6): DAGVTQSPTHLIKTRGQQVTLRCSPISGHKSVSWYQQVLGQGPQFIFQYYEKEERGRGNFPDRFSARQFPNYSSELNVNALLLGDSALYLCASSYAGLPGRPLHFGNGTRLTVT.